The 22 T cell receptor beta chains reported below all come from one sample, sequenced in a study of T cell responses to AZD1222 COVID-19 vaccine. The protocol was immunoSEQ multiplex PCR, while the TCRdb copy is restricted to in-frame clones and leaves out a portion. Of around 140,000 clones in the sample, 93% were seen once. The material sequenced was peripheral blood, taken on day 0 of AZD1222 vaccination. The receptor set was obtained from an adult in good health.

The rearrangement links TRBV6-4 to TRBJ1-6; D is uncertain. V gave up 4 bases and J gave up 4 bases, with 5 bases separating them. This CDR3 is 13 amino acids long. CDR1 is MRHNA and CDR2 is SNTAGT in the germline V gene. The CDR3 protein is CASSVEYNSPLHF. In nucleotides, the CDR3 is TGTGCCAGCAGTGTAGAATATAATTCACCCCTCCACTTT.

This sequence joins TRBV30 and TRBJ1-6; tentatively, D is TRBD1 (5 bases). The V gene lost 0 bases and the J gene lost 6 bases, with 9 bases spanning the gap. The CDR3 consists of 14 residues. Germline values: CDR1 GTSNPN, CDR2 SVGIG (reference sequence). The CDR3 sequence: CAWSVDSPNSPLHF. CDR3 DNA sequence: TGTGCCTGGAGTGTCGACAGCCCTAATTCACCCCTCCACTTT. Together with reference TRBV30 and TRBJ1-6, the CDR3 gives the full variable domain: SQTIHQWPATLVQPVGSPLSLECTVEGTSNPNLYWYRQAAGRGLQLLFYSVGIGQISSEVPQNLSASRPQDRQFILSSKKLLLSDSGFYLCAWSVDSPNSPLHFGNGTRLTVT.

The chain is built from TRBV18 and TRBJ1-6, with D unresolved. Germline V gene lookup returns CDR1 KGHSH and CDR2 LQKENI. The CDR3 runs 15 residues. Trimming pared 1 base from V and 7 bases from J, leaving 11 bases between. The CDR3 DNA reads TGTGCCAGCTCACCACGAGTTCAGGAAAATTCACCCCTCCACTTT. Translating gives CASSPRVQENSPLHF.

This rearrangement joins TRBV5-6 to TRBJ2-5; D ambiguous. The CDR3 length is 14 residues. Trimming stripped 10 bases from V and 3 bases from J, with 19 bases between. Germline lookup yields CDR1 SGHDT and CDR2 YYEEEE. This CDR3 reads CASAAFTWEETQYF. In nucleotides, the CDR3 is TGTGCCTCGGCGGCATTCACTTGGGAAGAGACCCAGTACTTC.

This clone was counted between two and nine times. The chain recombines TRBV10-1 with TRBJ2-2, with 8 positions matching TRBD2. V lost 4 bases, J lost 1 base, and 8 bases stayed unmatched. Germline V gene data show CDR1 as WNHNN and CDR2 as SYGVQD (reference sequence). The CDR3 contains 17 residues. CDR3 protein: CASSGPSGGQNTGELFF. CDR3 in DNA: TGCGCCAGCAGTGGCCCGAGCGGGGGTCAGAACACCGGGGAGCTGTTTTTT.

The rearrangement uses TRBV28 and TRBJ2-1, with 11 nucleotides matching TRBD1. CDR1 is MDHEN, CDR2 SYDVKM, per germline. V was clipped by 7 bases and J by 0 bases; unmatched bases: 8. This CDR3 comprises 17 residues. The CDR3 protein is CASTLDRGRISYNEQFF. In DNA form, the CDR3 reads TGTGCCAGCACCCTGGACAGGGGGCGAATCTCCTACAATGAGCAGTTCTTC.

This rearrangement joins TRBV30 to TRBJ2-7; 7 nucleotides align to TRBD1. This CDR3 is 12 amino acids long. Germline trimming cut 5 bases from V and 2 bases from J; bases unmatched to any gene: 3. Germline V gene lookup returns CDR1 GTSNPN and CDR2 SVGIG (reference sequence). CDR3 region: CAWDGTAYEQYF. CDR3 nucleotides: TGTGCCTGGGACGGGACAGCCTACGAGCAGTACTTC.

V usage is TRBV5-3 and J usage is TRBJ2-2; TRBD2 agrees at 14 bases. TRBV5-3 is an ORF, and what it does is uncertain. After removal of 2 bases from V and 1 base from J, the junction contained 10 bases not matched to a gene. This CDR3 contains 20 residues. CDR3 nucleotide sequence: TGTGCCAGAAGCTTCCAGCGACCGGGACTAGCGGGAGAGAACACCGGGGAGCTGTTTTTT. Encoded protein: CARSFQRPGLAGENTGELFF.

The gene calls are TRBV24-1 and TRBJ1-2; 10 bases map to TRBD1. The germline gives CDR1 KGHDR, CDR2 SFDVKD. J lost 4 bases, V lost 12 bases, and 4 bases had no gene match. The CDR3 sequence is 12 residues long. The CDR3 sequence: CAVGQGSYGYTF. The CDR3 DNA sequence: TGTGCCGTGGGACAGGGGAGCTATGGCTACACCTTC.

This chain connects TRBV20-1 to TRBJ2-7, with D possibly TRBD1 on 6 matching bases. This CDR3 has 13 amino acids. V was cut by 6 bases and J by 3 bases, with 15 bases left in between. Looked up from germline, CDR1 is DFQATT and CDR2 is SNEGSKA (reference sequence). The CDR3 sequence: CSASLTGSYEQYF. The CDR3 nucleotides read TGCAGTGCAAGTTTAACAGGGAGCTACGAGCAGTACTTC.

The J gene is TRBJ2-3, the V gene TRBV30, with a possible D match to TRBD2 (6 bases). The V and J ends lost 3 bases and 2 bases respectively, with 15 bases between them. The CDR3 is 15 residues long. Germline CDR1 and CDR2: GTSNPN and SVGIG (reference sequence). CDR3 residues: CAWSGTGGSTDTQYF. Here the CDR3 DNA reads TGTGCCTGGAGCGGTACTGGGGGGTCCACAGATACGCAGTATTTT.

The rearrangement joins TRBV5-1 to TRBJ1-4; TRBD1 matches 9 bases. This CDR3 region has 14 residues. CDR1 and CDR2 (germline): SGHRS, YFSETQ. V lost 5 bases, J lost 7 bases, and 6 bases stayed unmatched. The CDR3, as DNA: TGCGCCAGCAGACGGGACAGGGAGGGTGAAAAACTGTTTTTT. Translating it yields CASRRDREGEKLFF.

V is TRBV5-1 and J is TRBJ1-2, with a tentative D call TRBD1 (6 bases). Germline-derived CDR1 and CDR2 are SGHRS and YFSETQ. Trimming took 4 bases from V and 5 from J, leaving 15 bases between them. This CDR3 comprises 14 residues. CDR3 amino acids: CASSAEQGFYGYTF. The CDR3 bases are TGCGCCAGCAGCGCAGAACAGGGTTTTTATGGCTACACCTTC.

J is TRBJ1-2 and V is TRBV6-2 or TRBV6-3, with 7 bases fitting TRBD1. The CDR3 is 15 residues long. CDR1 and CDR2 (germline): MNHEY, SVGEGT. The V and J ends lost 2 bases and 2 bases, in that order; junction bases with no gene match: 5. Here the CDR3 reads CASSYPDRFNYGYTF. CDR3 sequence (DNA): TGTGCCAGCAGTTACCCGGACAGGTTCAACTATGGCTACACCTTC.

This sequence joins TRBV9 and TRBJ1-2, with TRBD1 matching over 8 bases. Germline V lookup: CDR1 SGDLS, CDR2 YYNGEE. The CDR3 consists of 15 residues. Losses at the gene ends were 4 bases for V and 5 bases for J; bases not matched to a gene: 10. CDR3: CASSTPGGSRYGYTF. The CDR3 nucleotides are TGTGCCAGCAGCACCCCAGGGGGCAGTAGGTATGGCTACACCTTC.

As for this clone: This sample includes further DNA sequences coding for the same CDR3. This chain uses TRBV3-1 (or the pseudogene TRBV3-2) with TRBJ2-7; the match to TRBD2 covers 10 bases. This CDR3 is 15 amino acids long. V lost 1 base and J lost 2; bases outside the gene matches: 2. CDR1 and CDR2 (germline): LGHDT, YNNKEL (reference sequence). The CDR3 DNA reads as TGTGCCAGCAGCCAAGGTACTAGCGGGACCTACGAGCAGTACTTC. Residues: CASSQGTSGTYEQYF.

The V gene is TRBV5-1, the J gene TRBJ2-1; TRBD1 matches 10 bases. Losses at the gene ends were 4 bases for V and 15 bases for J; bases not matched to a gene: 16. From germline, CDR1 is SGHRS and CDR2 YFSETQ. The CDR3 sequence is 15 residues long. CDR3 in amino acids: CASSPGQGSAPAGFF. CDR3 nucleotide sequence: TGCGCCAGCAGCCCGGGACAGGGGTCCGCTCCAGCCGGGTTCTTC. Full variable domain (outside the CDR3, taken from reference TRBV5-1 and TRBJ2-1): KAGVTQTPRYLIKTRGQQVTLSCSPISGHRSVSWYQQTPGQGLQFLFEYFSETQRNKGNFPGRFSGRQFSNSRSEMNVSTLELGDSALYLCASSPGQGSAPAGFFGPGTRLTVL.

V and J are TRBV9 and TRBJ2-7, with D maybe TRBD2 (5 bases). Trimming removed 8 bases from V and 3 bases from J, with 21 bases in between. CDR1 is SGDLS, CDR2 YYNGEE, per germline. The CDR3 runs to 15 residues. CDR3 bases: TGTGCCAGGATGGAGGAGGAGCTAGGAAGCTACGAGCAGTACTTC. This codes for CARMEEELGSYEQYF.

The genes are TRBV27 and TRBJ2-7; either TRBD1 or TRBD2 may fit D (5 bases each). The CDR3 is 14 residues long. Deletions cut 7 bases from V and 3 bases from J, with 16 bases between. Germline CDR1 MNHEY, CDR2 SMNVEV (reference sequence). Here the CDR3 reads CASMKSGRNYEQYF. The CDR3 coding sequence is TGTGCCAGCATGAAGTCGGGGCGAAACTACGAGCAGTACTTC.

CDR3 sequence: CSASGGLISGRINEQFF. Written as DNA, the CDR3 is TGCAGTGCTAGTGGGGGATTGATAAGTGGGAGGATAAATGAGCAGTTCTTC. The V gene is TRBV20-1, the J gene TRBJ2-1, with a weak D call TRBD2 (6 bases). The CDR3 is 17 residues long. Trimming removed 3 bases from V and 7 bases from J, with 25 bases in between. CDR1 is DFQATT, CDR2 SNEGSKA, per germline (reference sequence).

The J gene is TRBJ1-4, the V gene TRBV18; D remains unclear. The CDR3 contains 15 residues. Trimming left V 3 bases short and J 8 bases short, with 16 bases between. CDR1 is KGHSH, CDR2 LQKENI, per germline. The CDR3 sequence: CASSPVSGSREKLFF. The CDR3 nucleotides are TGTGCCAGCTCACCCGTGTCGGGGTCACGGGAAAAACTGTTTTTT.

The chain combines TRBV20-1 with TRBJ1-2; D is ambiguous. The V gene's germline CDR1 is DFQATT and CDR2 SNEGSKA (reference sequence). This CDR3 has 11 amino acids. V gave up 3 bases and J gave up 8 bases, with 10 bases separating them. CDR3 loop: CSARSPDGYTF. CDR3 nucleotide sequence: TGCAGTGCTAGGTCCCCGGACGGCTACACCTTC.